Detailed here is one TCR beta chain. This specimen belongs to a study of blood T cell repertoires in COVID-19. TCRdb's copy holds only in-frame clones and misses some; the assay was immunoSEQ multiplex PCR. This table holds under 250,000 clones, about 86% found once. CDR3 length: 16 residues. V trimming: 2 bases; J trimming: 4 bases; junction bases outside the gene matches: 7. Germline V gene data show CDR1 as SGHRS and CDR2 as YFSETQ. This TCR was recovered from a man older than 75 with acute or convalescent COVID-19. V usage is TRBV5-1 and J usage is TRBJ2-1; TRBD2 aligns across 9 bases. Sequencing used peripheral blood. The CDR3 spells CASSFDRLAGYNEQFF. As DNA, the CDR3 is TGCGCCAGCAGCTTCGATCGGCTAGCGGGGTACAATGAGCAGTTCTTC.